This TCR beta chain emerged from a study of T cell responses to AZD1222 COVID-19 vaccine. On this clone: Its antigen remains unidentified.

This CDR3 is built from 11 residues. CDR1 is DFQATT, CDR2 SNEGSKA, per germline (reference sequence). V was cut by 7 bases and J by 6 bases, with 12 bases left in between. Regarding the study as a whole: Every sample of the repertoires postdated the peak T cell response. Two AZD1222 doses significantly raised spike-specific TCR breadth and depth over controls. Of the AZD1222 recipients, only five to seven were seropositive at baseline.

Sequenced by immunoSEQ multiplex PCR; TCRdb stores in-frame clones only, minus some. The sample lists more than 95,000 clones, about 94% occurring once. This chain uses TRBV20-1 with TRBJ1-2; a weak D match, TRBD1 (6 bases). This receptor was identified in an adult in good health. Sample: peripheral blood, taken on day 0 of AZD1222 vaccination. The CDR3, as DNA: TGCAGTGGGTCGGGGGCACATGGCTACACCTTC. Protein sequence: CSGSGAHGYTF.